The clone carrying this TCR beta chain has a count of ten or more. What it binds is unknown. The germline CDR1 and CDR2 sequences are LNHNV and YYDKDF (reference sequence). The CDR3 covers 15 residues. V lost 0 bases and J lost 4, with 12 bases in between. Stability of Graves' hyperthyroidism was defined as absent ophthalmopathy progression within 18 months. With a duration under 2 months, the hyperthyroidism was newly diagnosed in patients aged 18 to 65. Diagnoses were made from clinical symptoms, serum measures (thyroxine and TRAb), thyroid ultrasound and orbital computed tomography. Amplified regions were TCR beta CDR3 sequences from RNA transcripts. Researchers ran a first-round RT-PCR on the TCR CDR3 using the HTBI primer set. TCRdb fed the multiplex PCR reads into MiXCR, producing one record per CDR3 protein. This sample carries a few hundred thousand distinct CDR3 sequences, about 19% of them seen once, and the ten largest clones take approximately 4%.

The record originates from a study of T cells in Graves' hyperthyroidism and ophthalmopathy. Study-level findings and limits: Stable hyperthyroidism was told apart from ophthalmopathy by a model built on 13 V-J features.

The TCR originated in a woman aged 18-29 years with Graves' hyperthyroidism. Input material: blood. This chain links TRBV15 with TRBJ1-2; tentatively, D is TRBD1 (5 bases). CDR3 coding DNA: TGTGCCACCAGCAGAGATGGAAGGGGCGGCTATGGCTACACCTTC. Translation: CATSRDGRGGYGYTF.